This passage covers 12 T cell receptor beta chains from one sample sequenced in a study of blood T cell repertoires in COVID-19. Clones were read by immunoSEQ multiplex PCR, and TCRdb kept only the in-frame ones, dropping some. This table holds about 120,000 clones, approximately 87% found once. Input material: peripheral blood. The receptors shown here come from a man aged 25 to 40 with acute or convalescent COVID-19.

J is TRBJ2-3 and V is TRBV5-1; D gene ambiguous. The V end lost 0 bases, the J end lost 6 bases, and 11 bases lay between the germline ends. The CDR3 loop spans 14 amino acids. Looked up from germline, CDR1 is SGHRS and CDR2 is YFSETQ. The CDR3: CASSLADEWDTQYF. The CDR3 DNA reads as TGCGCCAGCAGCTTGGCCGATGAGTGGGATACGCAGTATTTT.

The chain is built from TRBV7-6 and TRBJ2-1; a possible D gene is TRBD1 (5 bases). CDR1 is SGHVS and CDR2 is FNYEAQ in the germline V gene. Trimming shortened V by 5 bases and J by 8 bases, and 19 bases separated the two germline ends. The CDR3 has 15 amino acids. CDR3: CASSLGATLRDEQFF. The CDR3 bases are TGTGCCAGCAGCCTTGGGGCGACCCTCCGCGATGAGCAGTTCTTC.

This clone was seen ten or more times. The V gene is TRBV6-2 or TRBV6-3, the J gene TRBJ2-5; D is uncertain. V lost 5 bases to trimming and J lost 1 base, with 20 bases between them. From germline, CDR1 is MNHEY and CDR2 SVGEGT. The CDR3 length is 17 residues. The CDR3: CASSPSPTVPTQETQYF. The CDR3 region has the DNA TGTGCCAGCAGTCCCTCCCCAACGGTCCCAACCCAAGAGACCCAGTACTTC.

The rearrangement joins TRBV3-1 (or the pseudogene TRBV3-2) to TRBJ2-7, with 7 bases fitting TRBD2. CDR1 is LGHDT and CDR2 is YNNKEL in the germline V gene (reference sequence). The CDR3 runs 16 residues. The V and J ends lost 0 bases and 2 bases, in that order; junction bases with no gene match: 7. The CDR3 reads CASSQDISSGTYEQYF. DNA for the CDR3: TGTGCCAGCAGCCAAGATATCTCTAGCGGTACCTACGAGCAGTACTTC.

The chain carries TRBV12-3 or TRBV12-4 and TRBJ1-2, with 8 nucleotides matching TRBD1. Trimming at V came to 3 bases and at J to 6 bases, leaving 3 bases not matched to a gene. The CDR3 loop spans 13 amino acids. CDR3 protein: CASSFQGADGYTF. In DNA form, the CDR3 reads TGTGCCAGCAGTTTCCAGGGGGCGGATGGCTACACCTTC.

This chain links TRBV28 with TRBJ2-7, with TRBD1 identical over 7 bases. The CDR3 runs 12 residues. Germline CDR1 reads MDHEN; CDR2 reads SYDVKM. V shed 7 bases, J shed 4 bases, and the junction held 4 bases outside the gene matches. This CDR3 is CASKGASYEQYV. The CDR3 DNA reads as TGTGCCAGCAAGGGGGCCTCATACGAGCAGTACGTC.

This chain uses TRBV19 with TRBJ2-1, with a weak D call TRBD2 (5 bases). CDR3 length: 16 amino acids. Germline V gene lookup returns CDR1 LNHDA and CDR2 SQIVND (reference sequence). Trimming cost V 3 bases and J 8 bases, with 20 bases left between them. Here the CDR3 DNA reads TGTGCCAGTAGTATGGGGTCGGGGAGTAGGATCCATGAGCAGTTCTTC. It yields the protein CASSMGSGSRIHEQFF.

The chain has TRBV6-6 and TRBJ2-7; weak D call: TRBD2 (6 bases). CDR3 length equals 14 residues. V gave up 0 bases and J gave up 6 bases, with 12 bases separating them. From germline, CDR1 is MNHNY and CDR2 SVGAGI (reference sequence). CDR3 sequence: CASSYSGEDSEQYV. DNA of the CDR3: TGTGCCAGCAGTTACTCTGGGGAGGATAGCGAGCAGTACGTC.

J is TRBJ2-1 and V is TRBV7-8, with TRBD2 matching 7 bases. The V gene end was trimmed by 5 bases and the J gene end by 10 bases; junction bases not matched to a gene: 8. Germline V gene data show CDR1 as SGHVS and CDR2 as FQNEAQ. This CDR3 is 13 amino acids long. The CDR3 DNA reads as TGTGCCAGCAGCCCAGGGAGGGCGGGAGAGCAGTTCTTC. The encoded protein is CASSPGRAGEQFF.

V usage is TRBV14 and J usage is TRBJ1-1; no clear D. From germline, CDR1 is SGHDN and CDR2 FVKESK. V was trimmed by 1 base and J by 11 bases, leaving 14 bases between them. The CDR3 covers 13 residues. The CDR3 bases are TGTGCCAGCAGCCAAGGATATAATAACAAGGCTTTCTTT. This sequence encodes CASSQGYNNKAFF.

The rearrangement links TRBV18 to TRBJ2-7; possible D gene TRBD1, 6 bases. Germline-derived CDR1 and CDR2 are KGHSH and LQKENI. This CDR3 has 14 amino acids. The V end lost 6 bases, the J end lost 9 bases, and 21 bases lay between the germline ends. The CDR3 sequence is CASSSGTPPTGQYF. The CDR3 DNA sequence: TGTGCCAGCTCCTCCGGGACACCACCTACGGGGCAGTACTTC.

This chain uses TRBV5-8 with TRBJ2-5; 7 positions match TRBD2. CDR1 and CDR2 from the germline V gene are SGHTS and YDEGEE. The CDR3 is made up of 15 amino acids. With V trimmed by 4 bases and J by 3 bases, 9 bases remained unmatched. CDR3 loop: CASSPGSGTEETQYF. The CDR3 nucleotides read TGTGCCAGCAGCCCGGGAAGCGGGACTGAAGAGACCCAGTACTTC.